This T cell receptor beta chain stems from a study of patients and donors after allogeneic stem cell transplantation. With 3 bases removed from V and 9 bases from J, the gap between germline ends came to 8 bases. There are 11 residues in the CDR3. In germline, CDR1 is SGHAT, CDR2 FQDESV (reference sequence). A single record per CDR3 protein comes from TCRdb applying MiXCR to the RT-PCR reads. The sample shows roughly 230,000 distinct CDR3 sequences, less than 15% of them seen only once. This TCR was recovered from a human donor who was either an allogeneic HSCT recipient or a stem cell or donor lymphocyte infusion donor (not recorded which). It is not recorded whose cells these are; they may come from a transplant donor. The specimen was blood, either unsorted or a sorted T cell fraction (not recorded which). V usage is TRBV11-1 and J usage is TRBJ1-1; TRBD1 is a possible D gene (5 bases). The DNA for the CDR3 is TGTGCCAGCAGCTTCGCAGGGAAAGCTTTCTTT. It encodes CASSFAGKAFF.